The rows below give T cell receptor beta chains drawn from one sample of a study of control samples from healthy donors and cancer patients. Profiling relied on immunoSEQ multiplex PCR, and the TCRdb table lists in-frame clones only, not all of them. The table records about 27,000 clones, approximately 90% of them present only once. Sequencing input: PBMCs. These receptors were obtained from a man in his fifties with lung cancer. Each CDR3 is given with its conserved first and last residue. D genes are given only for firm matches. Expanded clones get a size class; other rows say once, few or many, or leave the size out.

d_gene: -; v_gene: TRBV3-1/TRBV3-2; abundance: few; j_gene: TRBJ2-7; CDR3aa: CASSPEQSNEQYF; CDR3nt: TGTGCCAGCAGCCCCGAGCAGAGCAACGAGCAGTACTTC
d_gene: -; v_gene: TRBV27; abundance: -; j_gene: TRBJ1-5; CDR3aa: CASSRSPGDGNQPQHF; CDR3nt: TGTGCCAGCAGTCGTTCACCAGGAGACGGCAATCAGCCCCAGCATTTT
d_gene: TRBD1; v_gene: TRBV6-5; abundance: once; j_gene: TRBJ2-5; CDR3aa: CASSYGQGRRETQYF; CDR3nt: TGTGCCAGCAGTTACGGACAGGGCAGGAGGGAGACCCAGTACTTC
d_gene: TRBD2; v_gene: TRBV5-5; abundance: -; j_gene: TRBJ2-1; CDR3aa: CASSWGLAGGNEQFF; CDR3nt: TGTGCCAGCAGCTGGGGGCTAGCGGGTGGGAATGAGCAGTTCTTC
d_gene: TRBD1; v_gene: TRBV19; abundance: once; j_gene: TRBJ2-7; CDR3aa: CASSIRDRSYEQYF; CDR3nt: TGTGCCAGTAGTATCCGGGACAGATCCTACGAGCAGTACTTC
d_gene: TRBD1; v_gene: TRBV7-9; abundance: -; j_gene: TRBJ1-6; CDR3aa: CASSSINRDRGSPLHF; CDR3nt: TGTGCCAGCAGCTCCATCAACCGGGACAGGGGCTCACCCCTCCACTTT
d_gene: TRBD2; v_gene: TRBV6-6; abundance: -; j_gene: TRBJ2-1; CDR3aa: CASATSGRNNEQFF; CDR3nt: TGTGCCAGCGCCACTAGCGGGAGAAACAATGAGCAGTTCTTC
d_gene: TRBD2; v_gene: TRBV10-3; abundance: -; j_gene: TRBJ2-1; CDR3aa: CAISPKPPGLAGGRGEFF; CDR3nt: TGTGCCATCAGTCCTAAACCCCCGGGACTAGCGGGGGGGCGGGGGGAGTTCTTC
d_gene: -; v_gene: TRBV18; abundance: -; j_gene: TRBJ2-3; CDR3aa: CASSPQAGGTQGTQYF; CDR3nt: TGTGCCAGCTCACCACAGGCCGGGGGTACACAGGGTACGCAGTATTTT
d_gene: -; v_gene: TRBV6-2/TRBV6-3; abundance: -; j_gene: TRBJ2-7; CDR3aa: CASSYGTSYEQYF; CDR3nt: TGTGCCAGCAGTTATGGCACCTCCTACGAGCAGTACTTC
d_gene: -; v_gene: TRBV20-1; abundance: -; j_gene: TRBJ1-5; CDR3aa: CSASLAADRNQPQHF; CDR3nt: TGCAGTGCTAGTTTGGCGGCAGATCGCAATCAGCCCCAGCATTTT
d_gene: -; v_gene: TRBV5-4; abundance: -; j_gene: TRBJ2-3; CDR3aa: CASSFAGSTDTQYF; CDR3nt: TGTGCCAGCAGCTTTGCGGGGAGCACAGATACGCAGTATTTT
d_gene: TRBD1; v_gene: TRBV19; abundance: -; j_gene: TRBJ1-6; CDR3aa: CASSTGTEDSPLHF; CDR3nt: TGTGCCAGTAGTACCGGGACAGAGGATTCACCCCTCCACTTT
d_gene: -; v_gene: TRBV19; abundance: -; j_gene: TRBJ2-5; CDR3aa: CASSIARGETQYF; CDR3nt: TGTGCCAGTAGTATCGCGAGAGGAGAGACCCAGTACTTC
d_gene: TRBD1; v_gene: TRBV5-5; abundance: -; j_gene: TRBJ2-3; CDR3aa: CASSPDRMSDTQYF; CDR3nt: TGTGCCAGCAGCCCGGACAGGATGTCAGATACGCAGTATTTT
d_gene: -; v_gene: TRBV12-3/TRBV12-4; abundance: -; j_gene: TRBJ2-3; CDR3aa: CASNYQGRTQYF; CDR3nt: TGTGCCAGCAATTATCAGGGTCGAACGCAGTATTTT
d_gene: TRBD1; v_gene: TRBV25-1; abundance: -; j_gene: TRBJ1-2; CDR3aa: CASSEYTGGANGYTF; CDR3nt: TGTGCCAGCAGTGAATACACAGGGGGCGCAAATGGCTACACCTTC
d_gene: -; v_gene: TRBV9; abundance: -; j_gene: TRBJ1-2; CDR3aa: CASSGRGRPYGYTF; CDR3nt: TGTGCCAGCAGCGGTAGAGGGAGGCCCTATGGCTACACCTTC
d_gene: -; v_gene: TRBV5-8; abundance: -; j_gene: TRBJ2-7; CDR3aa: CASSLVTGRSYEQYF; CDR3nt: TGTGCCAGCAGCTTGGTGACAGGGAGGTCCTACGAGCAGTACTTC
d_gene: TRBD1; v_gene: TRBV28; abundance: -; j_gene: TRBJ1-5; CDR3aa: CASSQGAGNQPQHF; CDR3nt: TGTGCCAGCAGTCAGGGGGCCGGCAATCAGCCCCAGCATTTT
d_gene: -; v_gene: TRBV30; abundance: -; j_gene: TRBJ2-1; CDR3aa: CAWSALNNEQFF; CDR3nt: TGTGCCTGGAGTGCCCTTAATAATGAGCAGTTCTTC
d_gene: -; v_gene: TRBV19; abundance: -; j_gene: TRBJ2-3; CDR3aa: CASSRGASTDTQYF; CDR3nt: TGTGCCAGTAGTCGGGGGGCTAGCACAGATACGCAGTATTTT
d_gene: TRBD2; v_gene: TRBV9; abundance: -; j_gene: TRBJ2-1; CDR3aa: CASSVGRGVRGSYNEQFF; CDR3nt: TGTGCCAGCAGCGTAGGTCGGGGGGTAAGGGGTTCCTACAATGAGCAGTTCTTC
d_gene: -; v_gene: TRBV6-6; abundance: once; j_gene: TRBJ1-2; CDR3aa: CASINRERNNYGYTF; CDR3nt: TGTGCCAGCATTAACAGGGAGAGGAATAACTATGGCTACACCTTC
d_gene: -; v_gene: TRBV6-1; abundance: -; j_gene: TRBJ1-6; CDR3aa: CASSEATNSPLHF; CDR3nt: TGTGCCAGCAGTGAAGCGACCAATTCACCCCTCCACTTT
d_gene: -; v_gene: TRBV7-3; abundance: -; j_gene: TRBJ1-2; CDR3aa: CASSLTPWLGGYTF; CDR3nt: TGTGCCAGCAGCTTAACTCCATGGCTTGGTGGCTACACCTTC
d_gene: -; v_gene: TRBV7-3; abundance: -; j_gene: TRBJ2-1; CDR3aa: CASSLGQYNEQFF; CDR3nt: TGTGCCAGCAGCTTAGGACAGTACAATGAGCAGTTCTTC
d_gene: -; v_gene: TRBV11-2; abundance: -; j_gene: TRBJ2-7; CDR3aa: CASSTRGSWNLGASYEQYF; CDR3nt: TGTGCCAGCAGCACTAGGGGGTCGTGGAACCTCGGAGCCTCCTACGAGCAGTACTTC
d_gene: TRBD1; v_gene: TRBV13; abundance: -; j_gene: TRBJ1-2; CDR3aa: CASSLGSRGNDGYTF; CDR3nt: TGTGCCAGCAGCTTAGGTTCCAGGGGGAACGATGGCTACACCTTC
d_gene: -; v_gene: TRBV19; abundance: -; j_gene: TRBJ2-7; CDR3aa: CASSMGSPAYEQYF; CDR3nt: TGTGCCAGTAGTATGGGTTCCCCAGCCTACGAGCAGTACTTC
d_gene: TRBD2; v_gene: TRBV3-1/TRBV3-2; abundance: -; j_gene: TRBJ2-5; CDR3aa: CASSQALAGGGGETQYF; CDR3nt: TGTGCCAGCAGCCAAGCCCTAGCGGGGGGAGGAGGCGAGACCCAGTACTTC
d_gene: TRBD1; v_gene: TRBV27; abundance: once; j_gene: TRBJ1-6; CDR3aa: CASSFFPPLFDRDEEYSPLHF; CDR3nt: TGTGCCAGCAGTTTTTTTCCCCCCCTCTTCGACAGGGACGAAGAGTATTCACCCCTCCACTTT
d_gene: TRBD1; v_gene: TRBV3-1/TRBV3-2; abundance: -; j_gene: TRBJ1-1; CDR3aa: CASSPSGGTEAFF; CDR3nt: TGTGCCAGCAGCCCGTCAGGGGGCACTGAAGCTTTCTTT
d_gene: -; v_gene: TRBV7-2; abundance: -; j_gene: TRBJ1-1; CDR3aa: CASSLGAYTTGTEAFF; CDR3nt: TGTGCCAGCAGCTTAGGGGCCTACACCACAGGGACTGAAGCTTTCTTT
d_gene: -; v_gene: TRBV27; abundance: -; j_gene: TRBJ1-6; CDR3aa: CASRTDSYNSPLHF; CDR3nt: TGTGCCAGCAGGACGGACAGTTATAATTCACCCCTCCACTTT
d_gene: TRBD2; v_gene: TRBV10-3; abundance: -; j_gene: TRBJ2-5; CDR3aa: CAIRGTSIQETQYF; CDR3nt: TGTGCCATCAGGGGGACTAGCATTCAAGAGACCCAGTACTTC
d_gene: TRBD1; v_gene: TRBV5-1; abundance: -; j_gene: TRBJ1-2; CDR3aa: CASSLGLQGNYGYTF; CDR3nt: TGCGCCAGCAGCCTGGGGCTACAGGGGAACTATGGCTACACCTTC
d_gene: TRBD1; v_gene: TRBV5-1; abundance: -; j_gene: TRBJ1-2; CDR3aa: CASRTGTGGNGYTF; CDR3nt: TGCGCCAGCAGAACCGGGACAGGGGGAAATGGCTACACCTTC
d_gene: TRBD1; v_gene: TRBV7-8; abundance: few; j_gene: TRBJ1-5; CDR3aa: CASSPDRGSQPQHF; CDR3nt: TGTGCCAGCAGCCCCGACAGGGGGAGTCAGCCCCAGCATTTT
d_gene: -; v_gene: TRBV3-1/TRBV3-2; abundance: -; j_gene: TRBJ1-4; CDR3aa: CASSDASEKLFF; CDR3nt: TGTGCCAGCAGTGATGCCTCCGAAAAACTGTTTTTT
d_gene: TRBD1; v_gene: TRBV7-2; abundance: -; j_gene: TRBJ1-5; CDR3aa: CASSADFGEGAQPQHF; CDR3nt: TGTGCCAGCAGCGCTGACTTCGGAGAGGGGGCCCAGCCCCAGCATTTT
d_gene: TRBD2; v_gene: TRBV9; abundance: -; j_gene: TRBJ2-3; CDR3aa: CASTSGGKSTDTQYF; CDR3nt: TGTGCGTCTACTAGCGGGGGTAAAAGCACAGATACGCAGTATTTT